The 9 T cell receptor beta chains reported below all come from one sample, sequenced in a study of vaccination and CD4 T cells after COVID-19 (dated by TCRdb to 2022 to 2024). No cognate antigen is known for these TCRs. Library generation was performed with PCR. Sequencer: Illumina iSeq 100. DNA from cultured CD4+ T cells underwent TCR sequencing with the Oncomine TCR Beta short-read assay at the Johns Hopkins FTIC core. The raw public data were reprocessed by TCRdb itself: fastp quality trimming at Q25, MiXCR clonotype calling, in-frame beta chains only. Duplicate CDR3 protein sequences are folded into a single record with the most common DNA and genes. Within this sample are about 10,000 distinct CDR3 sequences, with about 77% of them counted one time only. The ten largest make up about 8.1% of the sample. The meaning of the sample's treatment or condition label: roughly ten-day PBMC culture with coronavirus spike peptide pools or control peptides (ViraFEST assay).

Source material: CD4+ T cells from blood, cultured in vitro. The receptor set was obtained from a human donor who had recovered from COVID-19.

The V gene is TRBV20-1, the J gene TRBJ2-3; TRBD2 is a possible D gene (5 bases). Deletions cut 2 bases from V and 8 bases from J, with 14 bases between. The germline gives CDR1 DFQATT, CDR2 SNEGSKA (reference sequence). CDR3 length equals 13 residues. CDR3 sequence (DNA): TGCAGTGCTAGAAGGACTTATCCGGGTACGCAGTATTTT. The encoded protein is CSARRTYPGTQYF.

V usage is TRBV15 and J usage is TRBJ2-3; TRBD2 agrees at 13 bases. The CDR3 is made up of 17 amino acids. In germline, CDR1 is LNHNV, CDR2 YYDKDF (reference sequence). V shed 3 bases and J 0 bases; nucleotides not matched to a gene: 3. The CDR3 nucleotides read TGTGCCACCAGCAGCGTGACTAGCGGGAGGAGCACAGATACGCAGTATTTT. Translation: CATSSVTSGRSTDTQYF.

The chain's CDR3 is CASPPPPRVLVSNQPQHF. In DNA, the CDR3 is TGTGCCAGTCCACCTCCTCCTCGGGTACTAGTAAGCAATCAGCCCCAGCATTTT. The chain combines TRBV27 with TRBJ1-5; no firm D call. Looked up from germline, CDR1 is MNHEY and CDR2 is SMNVEV (reference sequence). The CDR3 is 18 residues long. Trimming cost V 9 bases and J 1 base, with 25 bases left between them.

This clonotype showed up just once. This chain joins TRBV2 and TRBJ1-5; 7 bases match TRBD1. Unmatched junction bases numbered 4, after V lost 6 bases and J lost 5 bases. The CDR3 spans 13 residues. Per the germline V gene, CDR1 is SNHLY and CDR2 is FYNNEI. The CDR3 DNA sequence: TGTGCCAGCAGGTCAGACAGGGATCAGCCCCAGCATTTT. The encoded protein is CASRSDRDQPQHF.

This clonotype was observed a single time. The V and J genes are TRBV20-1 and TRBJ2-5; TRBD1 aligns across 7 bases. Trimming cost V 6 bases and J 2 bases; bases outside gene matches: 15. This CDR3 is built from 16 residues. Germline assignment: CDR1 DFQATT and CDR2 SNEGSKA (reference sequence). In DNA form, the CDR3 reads TGCAGTGCCACAGGGGCGGGCGGTCTTCTACAAGAGACCCAGTACTTC. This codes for CSATGAGGLLQETQYF.

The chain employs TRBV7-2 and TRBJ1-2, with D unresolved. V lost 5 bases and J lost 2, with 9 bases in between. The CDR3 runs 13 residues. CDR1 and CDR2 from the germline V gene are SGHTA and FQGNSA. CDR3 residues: CASSRGGNYGYTF. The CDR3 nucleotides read TGTGCCAGCAGCCGAGGTGGAAACTATGGCTACACCTTC.

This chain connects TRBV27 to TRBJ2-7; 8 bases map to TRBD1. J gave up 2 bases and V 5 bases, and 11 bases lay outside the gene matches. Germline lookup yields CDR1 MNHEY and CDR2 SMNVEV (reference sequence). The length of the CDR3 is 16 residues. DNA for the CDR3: TGTGCCAGCAGTCATCCACCGGGACAGGCTCCCTACGAGCAGTACTTC. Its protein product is CASSHPPGQAPYEQYF.

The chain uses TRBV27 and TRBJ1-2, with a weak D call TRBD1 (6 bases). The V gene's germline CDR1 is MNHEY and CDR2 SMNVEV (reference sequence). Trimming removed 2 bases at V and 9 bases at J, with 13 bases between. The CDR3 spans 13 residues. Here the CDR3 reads CASSLTGAGSYTF. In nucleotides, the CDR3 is TGTGCCAGCAGTTTAACGGGGGCTGGAAGCTACACCTTC.

CDR3 nucleotide sequence: TGTGCCAGCAGCTTGGAGGGCTGGGAGCAGTTCTTC. It translates to CASSLEGWEQFF. The chain recombines TRBV7-9 with TRBJ2-1; TRBD2 might be the D (6 bases). The ends were cut back, 3 bases at V and 10 bases at J, with 10 bases in the middle. This CDR3 contains 12 residues. Germline CDR1 and CDR2: SEHNR and FQNEAQ (reference sequence).